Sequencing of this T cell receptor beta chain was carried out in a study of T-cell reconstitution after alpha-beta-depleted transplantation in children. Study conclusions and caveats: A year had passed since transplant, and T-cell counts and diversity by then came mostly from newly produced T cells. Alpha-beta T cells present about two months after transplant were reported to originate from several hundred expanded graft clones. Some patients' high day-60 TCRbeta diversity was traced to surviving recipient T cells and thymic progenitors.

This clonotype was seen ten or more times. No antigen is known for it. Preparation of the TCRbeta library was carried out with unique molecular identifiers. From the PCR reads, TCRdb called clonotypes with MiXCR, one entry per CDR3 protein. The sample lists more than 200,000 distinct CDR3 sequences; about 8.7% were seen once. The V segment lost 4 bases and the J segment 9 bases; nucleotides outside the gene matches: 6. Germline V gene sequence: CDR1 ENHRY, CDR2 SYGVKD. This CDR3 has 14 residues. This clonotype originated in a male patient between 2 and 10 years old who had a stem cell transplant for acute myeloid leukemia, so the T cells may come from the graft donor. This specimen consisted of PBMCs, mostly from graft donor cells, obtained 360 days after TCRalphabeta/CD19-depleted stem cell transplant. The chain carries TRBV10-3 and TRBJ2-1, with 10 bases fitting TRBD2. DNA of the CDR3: TGTGCCATCAGTGTAAGCGGGAGGGCCCCTGAGCAGTTCTTC. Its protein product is CAISVSGRAPEQFF.